The 3 T cell receptor beta chains below come from one sample, sequenced in a study of beta chain features in type 1 diabetes. Notes on the study in general: Researchers report that Type 1 diabetes patients had moderately but significantly shorter TCRB CDR3s across all four CD4+ subsets.

No antigen has been assigned to these receptors. Since all of the isolated RNA was reverse transcribed, expressed TCRB transcripts were what got sequenced. Only in-frame clones appear in the TCRdb table, and some are missing; sequencing was by immunoSEQ multiplex PCR. The sample shows about 640,000 clones, roughly 12% of them seen only once. Sequenced sample: naive CD4+ T cells from blood. All receptors come from a man under 40 with type 1 diabetes.

V gene TRBV11-1 combines with J gene TRBJ2-1, with D perhaps TRBD1 (6 bases). V was trimmed by 4 bases and J by 8 bases, leaving 9 bases between them. In germline, CDR1 is SGHAT, CDR2 FQDESV (reference sequence). This CDR3 has 12 amino acids. The CDR3 nucleotides read TGTGCCAGCAGCTGGGCAGGGGATGAGCAGTTCTTC. Its protein product is CASSWAGDEQFF.

This sequence joins TRBV15 and TRBJ2-5; D remains unclear. The DNA end is a closer match to TRBJ2-7, so the J assignment may be wrong. The CDR3 covers 15 residues. From germline, CDR1 is LNHNV and CDR2 YYDKDF (reference sequence). This CDR3 is CATSRDKATTYEQYF. The CDR3 nucleotides are TGTGCCACCAGCAGAGATAAGGCCACAACCTACGAGCAGTACTTC.

This CDR3 is CAWSRARANTNTGELFF. Written as DNA, the CDR3 is TGTGCCTGGAGTAGGGCCAGGGCCAATACGAACACCGGGGAGCTGTTTTTT. V is TRBV30 and J is TRBJ2-2; D perhaps matches TRBD1 (5 bases). This CDR3 is built from 17 residues. V lost 2 bases, J lost 0 bases, and 16 bases lay in between. Per germline, CDR1 GTSNPN and CDR2 SVGIG (reference sequence).